The T cell receptor (beta chain) described here comes from a study of cytomegalovirus exposure and HLA in healthy donors. Trimming pared 2 bases from V and 6 bases from J, leaving 11 bases between. CDR1 and CDR2 (germline): MNHEY, SVGAGI. CDR3 size: 15 residues. In regard to this clone: The target antigen is unknown.

The PCR used 60 Vbeta and 13 Jbeta primers. Assay: immunoSEQ multiplex PCR; the TCRdb copy retains only in-frame clones and omits some. The sample consists of 140,000 to 150,000 clones, roughly 74% of them appearing once. Study-wide results and caveats: Some TCR beta chains (164 of them) were listed as cytomegalovirus-associated. In an earlier analysis, in roughly 600 donors, most V segments appeared productive either ~87% or ~30% of the time. Later analysis reportedly placed an Asian-associated ancestry cluster below the approximately 730-donor mean in N-insertions.

The donors gave bone marrow, and they were healthy. The source material was PBMCs. The chain links TRBV6-5 to TRBJ1-6; a possible D gene is TRBD1 (5 bases). The sequence derives from a woman under 30 in good health and CMV-seropositive. The CDR3 protein is CASSYGAGFNSPLHF. CDR3 bases: TGTGCCAGCAGTTACGGGGCAGGCTTTAATTCACCCCTCCACTTT.